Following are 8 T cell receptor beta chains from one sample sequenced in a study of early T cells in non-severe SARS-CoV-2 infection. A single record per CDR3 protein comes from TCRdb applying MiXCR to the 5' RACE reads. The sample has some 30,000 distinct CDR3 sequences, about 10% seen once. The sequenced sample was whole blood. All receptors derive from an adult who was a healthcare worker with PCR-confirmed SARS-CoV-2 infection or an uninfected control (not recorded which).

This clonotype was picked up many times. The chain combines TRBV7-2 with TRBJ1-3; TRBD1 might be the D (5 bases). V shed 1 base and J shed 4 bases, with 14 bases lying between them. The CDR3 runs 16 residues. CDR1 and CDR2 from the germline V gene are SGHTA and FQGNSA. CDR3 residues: CASSLEYGAGGNTIYF. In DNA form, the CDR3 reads TGTGCCAGCAGCTTAGAGTATGGGGCCGGCGGAAACACCATATATTTT.

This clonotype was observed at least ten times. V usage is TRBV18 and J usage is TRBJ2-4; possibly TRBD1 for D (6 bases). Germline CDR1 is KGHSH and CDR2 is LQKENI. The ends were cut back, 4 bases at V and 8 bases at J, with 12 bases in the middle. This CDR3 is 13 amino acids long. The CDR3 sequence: CASSQDSSDIQYF. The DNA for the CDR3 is TGTGCCAGCTCACAGGACAGTAGCGACATTCAGTACTTC.

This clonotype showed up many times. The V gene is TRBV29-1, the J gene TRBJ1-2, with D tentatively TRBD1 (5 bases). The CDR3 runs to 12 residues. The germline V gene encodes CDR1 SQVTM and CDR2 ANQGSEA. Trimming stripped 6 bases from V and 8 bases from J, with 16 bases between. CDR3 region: CSVGGKAVGYTF. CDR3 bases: TGCAGCGTGGGGGGGAAGGCCGTGGGCTACACCTTC. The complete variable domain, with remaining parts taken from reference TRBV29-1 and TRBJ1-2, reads SAVISQKPSRDICQRGTSLTIQCQVDSQVTMMFWYRQQPGQSLTLIATANQGSEATYESGFVIDKFPISRPNLTFSTLTVSNMSPEDSSIYLCSVGGKAVGYTFGSGTRLTVV.

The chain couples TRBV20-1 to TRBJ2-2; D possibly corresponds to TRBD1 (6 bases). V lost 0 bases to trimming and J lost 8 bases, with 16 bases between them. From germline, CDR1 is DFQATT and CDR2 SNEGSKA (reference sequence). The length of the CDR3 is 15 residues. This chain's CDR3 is CSARDFGRGRGELFF. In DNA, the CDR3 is TGCAGTGCTAGAGATTTTGGCAGGGGACGTGGGGAGCTGTTTTTT.

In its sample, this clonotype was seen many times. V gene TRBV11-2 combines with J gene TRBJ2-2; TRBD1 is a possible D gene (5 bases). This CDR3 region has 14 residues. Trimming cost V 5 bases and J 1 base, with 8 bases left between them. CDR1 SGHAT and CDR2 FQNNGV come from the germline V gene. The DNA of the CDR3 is TGTGCCAGCAGCCGAGACAGGAACACCGGGGAGCTGTTTTTT. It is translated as CASSRDRNTGELFF.

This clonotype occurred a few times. The CDR3, as DNA: TGTGCCAGCAGCTCCCTTGGGGGACTTTCTACAGAGACCCAGTACTTC. Protein: CASSSLGGLSTETQYF. The chain joins TRBV5-4 to TRBJ2-5; possibly TRBD2 for D (6 bases). The CDR3 extends over 16 amino acids. Germline V gene lookup returns CDR1 SGHNT and CDR2 YYREEE (reference sequence). V lost 3 bases and J 4 bases, leaving 19 bases between the germline ends.

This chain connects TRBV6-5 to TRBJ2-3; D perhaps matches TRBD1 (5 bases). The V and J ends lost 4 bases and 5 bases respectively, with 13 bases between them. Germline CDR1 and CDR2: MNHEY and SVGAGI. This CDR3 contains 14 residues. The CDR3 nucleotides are TGTGCCAGCAGTTTAGACAGCATCGGAGATACGCAGTATTTT. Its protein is CASSLDSIGDTQYF.

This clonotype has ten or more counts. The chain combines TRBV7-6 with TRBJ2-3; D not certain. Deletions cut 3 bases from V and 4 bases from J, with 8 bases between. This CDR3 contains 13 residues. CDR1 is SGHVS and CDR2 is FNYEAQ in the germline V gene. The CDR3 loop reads CASSFRSADTQYF. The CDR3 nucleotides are TGTGCCAGCAGCTTCAGGTCCGCAGATACGCAGTATTTT.